Presented here are 17 T cell receptor beta chains from one specimen sequenced in a study of regulatory T cells in long-lasting Graves disease. Construction of the TCR beta libraries employed iRepertoire HTBI primers in conjunction with Arm-PCR of CDR3 regions. TCRdb ran MiXCR on the multiplex PCR reads and lists one entry per CDR3 protein. The table lists roughly 440,000 distinct CDR3 sequences, roughly 17% of them singletons. Documented time point: newly diagnosed GD, antithyroid drugs for less than 3 months. The TCR library was prepared using RNA isolated from PBMCs. This sample also belongs to another study, concerning T cells in Graves' hyperthyroidism and ophthalmopathy.

Here the sequenced sample was peripheral blood mononuclear cells (PBMCs), taken at new diagnosis, from a patient treated with antithyroid drugs. Receptors originate from a woman under 30 with Graves disease.

This clonotype was detected only a few times. This chain uses TRBV29-1 with TRBJ2-7, with D possibly matching TRBD2 (5 bases). The CDR3 spans 14 residues. Germline CDR1 SQVTM, CDR2 ANQGSEA. V was cut by 2 bases and J by 4 bases, with 15 bases left in between. Here the CDR3 DNA reads TGCAGCGTTGAACACCCGGGCGGGCGGTACGAGCAGTACTTC. Translating it yields CSVEHPGGRYEQYF.

This clonotype was observed a handful of times. The V and J genes are TRBV24-1 and TRBJ2-3, with D possibly matching TRBD1 (6 bases). The germline V gene encodes CDR1 KGHDR and CDR2 SFDVKD. V lost 3 bases, J lost 2 bases, and 11 bases lay in between. This CDR3 spans 15 amino acids. The CDR3: CATSDPQGATDTQYF. The CDR3, as DNA: TGTGCCACCAGTGATCCACAGGGCGCCACAGATACGCAGTATTTT.

This clonotype was picked up many times. The chain is built from TRBV12-3 or TRBV12-4 and TRBJ2-7; 11 positions match TRBD2. V gave up 5 bases and J gave up 2 bases; unmatched junction bases: 2. CDR3 length: 14 amino acids. CDR3 sequence reads: CASSTTSGTYEQYF. CDR3 coding DNA: TGTGCCAGCAGTACGACTAGCGGGACCTACGAGCAGTACTTC.

The gene calls are TRBV18 and TRBJ2-7; TRBD1 agrees at 9 bases. Germline CDR1 is KGHSH and CDR2 is LQKENI. With 6 bases clipped from V and 3 bases from J, the junction kept 6 bases outside the gene matches. CDR3 length equals 14 residues. CDR3 loop: CASSPDRGDYEQYF. The CDR3 DNA follows: TGTGCCAGCTCCCCGGACAGGGGTGACTACGAGCAGTACTTC.

The chain has TRBV28 and TRBJ2-7; 10 bases fit TRBD2. The germline gives CDR1 MDHEN, CDR2 SYDVKM. After removal of 3 bases from V and 5 bases from J, the junction contained 13 bases not matched to a gene. CDR3 length: 17 amino acids. This CDR3 reads CASSFLASGSQTNEQYF. CDR3 coding DNA: TGTGCCAGCAGTTTTTTAGCTAGCGGGAGCCAAACGAACGAGCAGTACTTC. Full variable domain (outside the CDR3, taken from reference TRBV28 and TRBJ2-7): DVKVTQSSRYLVKRTGEKVFLECVQDMDHENMFWYRQDPGLGLRLIYFSYDVKMKEKGDIPEGYSVSREKKERFSLILESASTNQTSMYLCASSFLASGSQTNEQYFGPGTRLTVT.

V usage is TRBV29-1 and J usage is TRBJ1-2, with 8 bases lining up with TRBD1. The CDR3 contains 15 residues. The V gene's germline CDR1 is SQVTM and CDR2 ANQGSEA. With 6 bases clipped from V and 7 bases from J, the junction kept 16 bases outside the gene matches. The CDR3 DNA reads TGCAGCGTCTTCACAGGGACAGGTCCTTTCGTTGGCTACACCTTC. Translation gives CSVFTGTGPFVGYTF. The full variable domain, with the rest looked up from reference TRBV29-1 and TRBJ1-2, is SAVISQKPSRDICQRGTSLTIQCQVDSQVTMMFWYRQQPGQSLTLIATANQGSEATYESGFVIDKFPISRPNLTFSTLTVSNMSPEDSSIYLCSVFTGTGPFVGYTFGSGTRLTVV.

This clonotype was picked up a small number of times. This rearrangement joins TRBV10-2 to TRBJ2-7; 7 nucleotides align to TRBD1. With V trimmed by 6 bases and J by 1 base, 6 bases remained unmatched. The CDR3 has 14 residues. The germline V gene encodes CDR1 WSHSY and CDR2 SAAADI. CDR3 DNA sequence: TGCGCCAGCAGAAATGACAGGGAGTCCTACGAGCAGTACTTC. Residues: CASRNDRESYEQYF.

Many counts were recorded for this clonotype. The chain recombines TRBV27 with TRBJ2-1; 8 bases match TRBD1. The V segment lost 5 bases and the J segment 7 bases; nucleotides outside the gene matches: 13. The CDR3 has 16 amino acids. Germline V gene sequence: CDR1 MNHEY, CDR2 SMNVEV (reference sequence). CDR3 sequence reads: CASSVQDRVIVNEQFF. CDR3 in DNA: TGTGCCAGCAGTGTCCAGGACAGGGTAATAGTTAATGAGCAGTTCTTC.

This clonotype was observed a few times. The chain has TRBV2 and TRBJ2-2; D is perhaps TRBD2 (5 bases). Per germline, CDR1 SNHLY and CDR2 FYNNEI. Trimming stripped 3 bases from V and 7 bases from J, with 15 bases between. The CDR3 is 15 amino acids. This chain's CDR3 is CASSEKRLLGGELFF. CDR3 nucleotides: TGTGCCAGCAGTGAGAAGCGGCTCCTCGGCGGGGAGCTGTTTTTT. Full variable domain (remainder filled in from reference TRBV2 and TRBJ2-2): EPEVTQTPSHQVTQMGQEVILRCVPISNHLYFYWYRQILGQKVEFLVSFYNNEISEKSEIFDDQFSVERPDGSNFTLKIRSTKLEDSAMYFCASSEKRLLGGELFFGEGSRLTVL.

V is TRBV7-9 and J is TRBJ1-1, with D unresolved. This CDR3 region has 14 residues. Trimming cost V 1 base and J 4 bases, with 10 bases left between them. Germline V gene data show CDR1 as SEHNR and CDR2 as FQNEAQ (reference sequence). The CDR3: CASSLGSGFTEAFF. The CDR3 DNA follows: TGTGCCAGCAGCTTAGGTTCGGGGTTCACTGAAGCTTTCTTT.

CDR3 sequence (DNA): TGTGCCAGCAGTCGTAGTGGGGGCTTGAACACTGAAGCTTTCTTT. It encodes CASSRSGGLNTEAFF. This chain connects TRBV12-3 or TRBV12-4 to TRBJ1-1, with D tentatively TRBD1 (6 bases). This CDR3 region has 15 residues. The germline V and J ends were trimmed by 5 bases and 0 bases, with 13 bases remaining between them.

The rearrangement joins TRBV18 to TRBJ2-7; tentative D call: TRBD1 (6 bases). Trimming cost V 3 bases and J 1 base, with 13 bases left between them. Germline assignment: CDR1 KGHSH and CDR2 LQKENI. The CDR3 extends over 15 amino acids. The CDR3 sequence: CASSPDNRVSYEQYF. In DNA, the CDR3 is TGTGCCAGCTCACCCGATAACAGGGTATCCTACGAGCAGTACTTC.

This clonotype was counted ten times or more. CDR3 sequence reads: CASSWTGDGYGYTF. The CDR3 DNA reads as TGTGCCAGCAGCTGGACAGGGGATGGCTATGGCTACACCTTC. The rearrangement uses TRBV7-9 and TRBJ1-2; 9 bases line up with TRBD1. J gave up 4 bases and V 4 bases, and 4 bases lay outside the gene matches. This CDR3 has 14 residues. Per the germline V gene, CDR1 is SEHNR and CDR2 is FQNEAQ (reference sequence).

The V gene is TRBV20-1, the J gene TRBJ2-3; D tentatively fits TRBD1 or TRBD2 (5 bases each). CDR3 size: 15 residues. V dropped 6 bases and J dropped 4 bases, with 20 bases sitting between them. CDR1 DFQATT and CDR2 SNEGSKA come from the germline V gene (reference sequence). The CDR3 is CSADRDLEIADTQYF. CDR3 nucleotide sequence: TGCAGTGCGGACCGGGACCTTGAGATCGCAGATACGCAGTATTTT.

This clonotype was picked up a small number of times. The chain combines TRBV15 with TRBJ2-3; weak D call: TRBD2 (6 bases). V lost 0 bases, J lost 3 bases, and 10 bases lay in between. The CDR3 has 15 residues. Germline V gene lookup returns CDR1 LNHNV and CDR2 YYDKDF (reference sequence). Here the CDR3 reads CATSRDRSGTDTQYF. The CDR3 DNA reads TGTGCCACCAGCAGAGATCGAAGCGGGACAGATACGCAGTATTTT.

This clonotype was seen only once. V gene TRBV4-1 combines with J gene TRBJ2-1; 9 nucleotides line up with TRBD2. The CDR3 is 15 residues long. Looked up from germline, CDR1 is MGHRA and CDR2 is YSYEKL. With V trimmed by 4 bases and J by 9 bases, 10 bases remained unmatched. The CDR3 region has the DNA TGCGCCAGCAGCCGGACTAGCGAGAAAGGGAGTGAGCAGTTCTTC. Amino acids: CASSRTSEKGSEQFF.

This clonotype was seen ten or more times. The J gene is TRBJ2-3, the V gene TRBV2; D is perhaps TRBD1 (5 bases). The CDR3 totals 13 residues. Germline V gene sequence: CDR1 SNHLY, CDR2 FYNNEI. Trimming shortened V by 6 bases and J by 4 bases, and 11 bases separated the two germline ends. The CDR3: CASRGRHSDTQYF. CDR3 bases: TGTGCCAGCAGGGGGCGACACTCAGATACGCAGTATTTT.